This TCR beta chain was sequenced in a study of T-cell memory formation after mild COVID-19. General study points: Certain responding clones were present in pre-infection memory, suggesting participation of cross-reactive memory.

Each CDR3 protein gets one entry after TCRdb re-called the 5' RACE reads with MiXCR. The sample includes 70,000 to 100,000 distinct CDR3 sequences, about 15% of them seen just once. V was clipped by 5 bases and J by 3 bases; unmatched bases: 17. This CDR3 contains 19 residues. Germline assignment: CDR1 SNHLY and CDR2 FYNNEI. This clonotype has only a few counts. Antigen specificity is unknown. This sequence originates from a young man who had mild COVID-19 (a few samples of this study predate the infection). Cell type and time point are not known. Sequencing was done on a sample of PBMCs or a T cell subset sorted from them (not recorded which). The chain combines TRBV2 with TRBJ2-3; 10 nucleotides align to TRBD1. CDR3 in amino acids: CASSSAPFDRGLGTDTQYF. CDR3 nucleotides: TGTGCCAGCAGTTCTGCCCCTTTCGACAGGGGGCTGGGGACAGATACGCAGTATTTT.